This T cell receptor (beta chain) was found in a study of early T cells in non-severe SARS-CoV-2 infection. Overall study: Sequencing input comprised bulk RNA from unsorted whole blood; chain pairing was not available. Study-level findings and limits: Using VDJdb, the matching emphasized anti-spike CD8 responses while missing private and CD4 specificities.

This clonotype was recorded many times. Its target is not known. Tagging with unique molecular identifiers was applied to individual cDNA molecules. TCRdb fed the 5' RACE reads into MiXCR, producing one record per CDR3 protein. There are 95,000 to 120,000 distinct CDR3 sequences in the sample; 12% occur only once, and around 3% lies in the top ten. V lost 2 bases to trimming and J lost 5 bases, with 7 bases between them. Germline loops: CDR1 SGHRS, CDR2 YFSETQ. The CDR3 runs to 12 residues. The clonotype comes from an adult who was a healthcare worker with PCR-confirmed SARS-CoV-2 infection or an uninfected control (not recorded which). The gene calls are TRBV5-1 and TRBJ1-1, with D unresolved. Sequencing was done on a sample of whole blood. The CDR3 bases are TGCGCCAGCAGCTTCTCTGGGACTGAAGCTTTCTTT. Its translation is CASSFSGTEAFF.